These T cell receptor beta chains were read from a single sample in a study of radiation and T cells in renal cell carcinoma. TCRdb's copy holds only in-frame clones and misses some; the assay was immunoSEQ multiplex PCR. The sample contains about 120,000 clones, roughly four fifths of which appear only once. Material: blood, obtained from a patient whose treatment included radiotherapy and nephrectomy. Source of these receptors: a man aged 45-65 years with renal cell carcinoma. The conserved cysteine and the conserved F or W are not part of the CDR3 here. D genes are given only for firm matches.

cdr3_aa j_call d_call v_call
ASSGGGAGDTQY TRBJ2-3 TRBD2 TRBV4-2
ASSPTWPYNEQF TRBJ2-1 - TRBV7-3
ASGRSGLGTEAF TRBJ1-1 - TRBV6-1
ASGSVPADTEAF TRBJ1-1 - TRBV12-5
ASSARDGYTEAF TRBJ1-1 - TRBV4-3
ASSDRMNTEAF TRBJ1-1 - TRBV6-4
ASSLVEVA TRBJ1-1 - TRBV7-8
ASSPFGQHAEAF TRBJ1-1 - TRBV18
AWRAPGGTEAF TRBJ1-1 TRBD1 TRBV30
ASRGTGSEQPQH TRBJ1-5 TRBD1 TRBV2
ASSHWGRSQADTQY TRBJ2-3 - TRBV7-9
ASEQGAERDTQY TRBJ2-3 TRBD1 TRBV6-4
ASSWGGDTEAF TRBJ1-1 - TRBV7-9
ASSLDGIMNTEAF TRBJ1-1 - TRBV7-9
AISTPTGGRETQY TRBJ2-5 TRBD1 TRBV10-3
SVEDMTSGYEQY TRBJ2-7 TRBD2 TRBV29-1
ASSQMVVYNEQF TRBJ2-1 - TRBV14
AWSFSGPNTDTQY TRBJ2-3 - TRBV30
AVLSDSPYEQY TRBJ2-7 - TRBV6-5
ATSSRTGNNEKLF TRBJ1-4 TRBD1 TRBV15
ASSSPPGGSPLH TRBJ1-6 TRBD1 TRBV6-6
ASSAQSSTDTQY TRBJ2-3 - TRBV9
ASGGQGYEKLF TRBJ1-4 TRBD1 TRBV6-6
ASSIATDNQPQH TRBJ1-5 - TRBV19
AIRDGAAMGDTQY TRBJ2-3 - TRBV19
ASDKQGGVHEQY TRBJ2-7 TRBD1 TRBV2
ASSLGIGSDEQY TRBJ2-7 - TRBV7-9
ASSPGTPQGPNTEAF TRBJ1-1 TRBD1 TRBV27
STTSGDDYGYT TRBJ1-2 - TRBV29-1
ASSVFGTGSYEQY TRBJ2-7 TRBD1 TRBV2
ASVRVGLAADTQY TRBJ2-3 TRBD2 TRBV6-1
ASSSPGRSYTQY TRBJ2-3 - TRBV2
ASSVDGTSGSEQY TRBJ2-7 TRBD2 TRBV9
ASRTGAYEQY TRBJ2-7 TRBD1 TRBV27
ASSSGHYTDTQY TRBJ2-3 - TRBV6-6
ASSQGTNTEAF TRBJ1-1 - TRBV4-2
ASSSGQGTVSGNTIY TRBJ1-3 TRBD1 TRBV5-4
ASSELWQGGNQPQH TRBJ1-5 - TRBV2
ASSQDVRTYEQY TRBJ2-7 - TRBV4-3
ASSVGQDSFVNEQF TRBJ2-1 - TRBV9
AISTGFYTEAF TRBJ1-1 - TRBV10-3